This T cell receptor beta chain stems from a study of metastatic and nonmetastatic thyroid tumors. As for the study in general: Where malignant and benign thyroid patients were concerned, repertoires were compared across blood and tumor or nodule tissue. The study's findings and limits: Significantly higher TCR beta diversity was reportedly seen in malignant thyroid tumors than benign nodules, in blood and tumor.

As handled by the study authors: Across clinicopathological groups, CDR3 differences served as the basis for building a distant-metastasis classifier for papillary thyroid cancer. With MiXCR, TCRdb called clones anew from the PCR reads. The authors' filters were not applied to this entry. The sample consists of some 52,000 clones, around a sixth of them appearing once. The germline V gene has CDR1 DFQATT and CDR2 SNEGSKA (reference sequence). The CDR3 length is 12 residues. The V and J ends lost 7 bases and 7 bases respectively, with 14 bases between them. Each patient went into thyroid surgery without having received any treatment. Ten or more counts support this clone. What it binds is not known.

Input material: blood. The sequence derives from a female donor with papillary thyroid cancer or a benign thyroid nodule (not recorded which). Some clones in this sample may be carry-over from other donors' samples. The chain joins TRBV20-1 to TRBJ2-1; D is possibly TRBD2 (6 bases). In DNA, the CDR3 is TGCAGTGTCCCAGCGGGTTCAAATGAGCAGTTCTTC. Its translation: CSVPAGSNEQFF.